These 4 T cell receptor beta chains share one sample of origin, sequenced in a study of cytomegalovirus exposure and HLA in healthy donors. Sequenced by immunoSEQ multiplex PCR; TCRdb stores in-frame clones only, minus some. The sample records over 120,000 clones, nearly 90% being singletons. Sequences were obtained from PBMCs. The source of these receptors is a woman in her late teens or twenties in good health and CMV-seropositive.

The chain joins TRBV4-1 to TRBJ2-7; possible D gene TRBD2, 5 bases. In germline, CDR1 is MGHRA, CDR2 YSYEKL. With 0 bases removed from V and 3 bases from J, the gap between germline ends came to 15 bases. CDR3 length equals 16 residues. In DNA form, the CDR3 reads TGCGCCAGCAGCCAAGATTCCGGGCGGACTGACTACGAGCAGTACTTC. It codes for CASSQDSGRTDYEQYF.

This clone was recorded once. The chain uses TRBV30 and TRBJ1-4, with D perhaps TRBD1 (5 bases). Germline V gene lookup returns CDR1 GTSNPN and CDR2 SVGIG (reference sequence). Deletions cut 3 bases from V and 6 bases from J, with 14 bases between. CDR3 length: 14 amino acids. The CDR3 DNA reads TGTGCCTGGAGCCCCCAGGGCTCAGATGAAAAACTGTTTTTT. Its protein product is CAWSPQGSDEKLFF.

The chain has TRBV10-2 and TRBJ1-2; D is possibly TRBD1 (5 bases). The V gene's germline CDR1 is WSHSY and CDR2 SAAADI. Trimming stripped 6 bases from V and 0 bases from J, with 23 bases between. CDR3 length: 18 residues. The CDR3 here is CASSPSGRRGEANYGYTF. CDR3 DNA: TGCGCCAGCAGCCCGTCCGGACGGCGGGGGGAAGCTAACTATGGCTACACCTTC.

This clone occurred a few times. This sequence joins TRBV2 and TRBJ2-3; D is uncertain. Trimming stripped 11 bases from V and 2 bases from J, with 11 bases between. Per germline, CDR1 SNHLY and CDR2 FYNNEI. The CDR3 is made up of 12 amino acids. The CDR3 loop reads CASSSSTDTQYF. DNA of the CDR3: TGTGCCTCTTCCAGTTCCACAGATACGCAGTATTTT.